These T cell receptor beta chains were read from a single sample in a study of cytomegalovirus exposure and HLA in healthy donors. Some clones are missing from TCRdb's copy, which holds only in-frame ones; the method was immunoSEQ multiplex PCR. In the table there are around 150,000 clones, about 90% of which are singletons. Sequencing was done on a sample of PBMCs. The receptors stem from a woman younger than 35 in good health and CMV-seropositive. Both conserved end residues are part of each CDR3. The D gene is left open where the match is weak. Clone sizes are given selectively: once, few, many, or a class where the clone is expanded.

D gene: .; J gene: TRBJ1-2; clone size: once; V gene: TRBV6-6; CDR3 DNA: TGTGCCAGCAGTTACTCGATACAGACTGGCTACACCTTC; CDR3 protein: CASSYSIQTGYTF
D gene: TRBD1; J gene: TRBJ2-2; clone size: .; V gene: TRBV7-9; CDR3 DNA: TGTGCCAGCAGCTTGTGGGGACAGGTGAACACCGGGGAGCTGTTTTTT; CDR3 protein: CASSLWGQVNTGELFF
D gene: TRBD2; J gene: TRBJ2-7; clone size: .; V gene: TRBV7-2; CDR3 DNA: TGTGCCAGCAGCCCGCGGACGGGCTCGGGGGGCGAGCAGTACTTC; CDR3 protein: CASSPRTGSGGEQYF
D gene: TRBD1; J gene: TRBJ1-1; clone size: .; V gene: TRBV5-4; CDR3 DNA: TGTGCCAGCAGCTTGGGACAGGGGAAGGCTGAGACTGAAGCTTTCTTT; CDR3 protein: CASSLGQGKAETEAFF
D gene: TRBD2; J gene: TRBJ2-7; clone size: few; V gene: TRBV9; CDR3 DNA: TGTGCCAGCAGCCCCAGGGGACTAGCGGACACCTACGAGCAGTACTTC; CDR3 protein: CASSPRGLADTYEQYF
D gene: TRBD1; J gene: TRBJ2-5; clone size: .; V gene: TRBV30; CDR3 DNA: TGTGCCTGGAGTTCCGGGACAGGGGGCCGGGGAGAGACCCAGTACTTC; CDR3 protein: CAWSSGTGGRGETQYF
D gene: TRBD1; J gene: TRBJ1-5; clone size: .; V gene: TRBV28; CDR3 DNA: TGTGCCAGCCTCCCCCGGGACAGTTATCAGCCCCAGCATTTT; CDR3 protein: CASLPRDSYQPQHF
D gene: TRBD2; J gene: TRBJ2-7; clone size: .; V gene: TRBV19; CDR3 DNA: TGTGCCAGTAGTATGGGGAGGGAGGCGAAAAACGAGCAGTACTTC; CDR3 protein: CASSMGREAKNEQYF
D gene: .; J gene: TRBJ2-2; clone size: .; V gene: TRBV19; CDR3 DNA: TGTGCCAGTAGTATGGTCCGAGTCACCGGGGAGCTGTTTTTT; CDR3 protein: CASSMVRVTGELFF
D gene: TRBD2; J gene: TRBJ2-1; clone size: .; V gene: TRBV10-1; CDR3 DNA: TGCGCCAGCAGTGAGGGACTAGCGGGACCTAATGAGCAGTTCTTC; CDR3 protein: CASSEGLAGPNEQFF
D gene: TRBD1; J gene: TRBJ1-1; clone size: .; V gene: TRBV6-5; CDR3 DNA: TGTGCCAGCAGTCAGGACAGGACCCAGAACACTGAAGCTTTCTTT; CDR3 protein: CASSQDRTQNTEAFF
D gene: TRBD2; J gene: TRBJ2-5; clone size: .; V gene: TRBV6-1; CDR3 DNA: TGTGCCAGCTTAAAAGCGGGGGGGCCGGGGGAGACCCAGTACTTC; CDR3 protein: CASLKAGGPGETQYF
D gene: TRBD1; J gene: TRBJ1-5; clone size: few; V gene: TRBV6-1; CDR3 DNA: TGTGCCAGCAGTGAAGGACAGGGGACGGAGCCCCAGCATTTT; CDR3 protein: CASSEGQGTEPQHF
D gene: .; J gene: TRBJ1-1; clone size: .; V gene: TRBV6-6; CDR3 DNA: TGTGCCAGCAAGAGGGGAGGGGAGAACACTGAAGCTTTCTTT; CDR3 protein: CASKRGGENTEAFF
D gene: TRBD1; J gene: TRBJ1-1; clone size: .; V gene: TRBV27; CDR3 DNA: TGTGCCAGCAGTCGGGACAGGGTCCCGAACACTGAAGCTTTCTTT; CDR3 protein: CASSRDRVPNTEAFF
D gene: TRBD1; J gene: TRBJ2-5; clone size: .; V gene: TRBV18; CDR3 DNA: TGTGCCAGCTCACCGCTTACAGGGGGCCAAGAGACCCAGTACTTC; CDR3 protein: CASSPLTGGQETQYF
D gene: TRBD1; J gene: TRBJ2-7; clone size: .; V gene: TRBV11-2; CDR3 DNA: TGTGCCAGCAGCCAGGGGGCCTCCTACGAGCAGTACTTC; CDR3 protein: CASSQGASYEQYF
D gene: TRBD2; J gene: TRBJ2-7; clone size: .; V gene: TRBV5-6; CDR3 DNA: TGTGCCAGCAGCAGACCAGCGGGGTCTTTCTACGAGCAGTACTTC; CDR3 protein: CASSRPAGSFYEQYF
D gene: .; J gene: TRBJ2-1; clone size: .; V gene: TRBV2; CDR3 DNA: TGTGCCAGCAGTCTAATGATCAGGGGAAACATCCCCTACAATGAGCAGTTCTTC; CDR3 protein: CASSLMIRGNIPYNEQFF
D gene: .; J gene: TRBJ2-7; clone size: once; V gene: TRBV27; CDR3 DNA: TGTGCCAGCAGTCCAACGGTCGGGATCCACGAGCAGTACTTC; CDR3 protein: CASSPTVGIHEQYF
D gene: .; J gene: TRBJ1-2; clone size: .; V gene: TRBV7-3; CDR3 DNA: TGTGCCAGCAGCTTAACGGGGGCCTATGGCTACACCTTC; CDR3 protein: CASSLTGAYGYTF
D gene: TRBD2; J gene: TRBJ2-1; clone size: .; V gene: TRBV18; CDR3 DNA: TGTGCCAGCTCACCAGGGACTAGCGGGAGAGACAATGAGCAGTTCTTC; CDR3 protein: CASSPGTSGRDNEQFF
D gene: TRBD2; J gene: TRBJ2-1; clone size: .; V gene: TRBV6-1; CDR3 DNA: TGTGCCAGCAGTGAGAACCCGGGACTAGGGGGGTACAATGAGCAGTTCTTC; CDR3 protein: CASSENPGLGGYNEQFF
D gene: TRBD1; J gene: TRBJ1-2; clone size: once; V gene: TRBV6-5; CDR3 DNA: TGTGCCAGCAGTTACTCGGGCACAGGGGTCTATGGCTACACCTTC; CDR3 protein: CASSYSGTGVYGYTF
D gene: .; J gene: TRBJ2-1; clone size: .; V gene: TRBV30; CDR3 DNA: TGTGCCTGGGTGATGGCCCTCAATGAGCAGTTCTTC; CDR3 protein: CAWVMALNEQFF
D gene: .; J gene: TRBJ1-5; clone size: .; V gene: TRBV15; CDR3 DNA: TGTGCCACCAGCGGCTCTCCCCCCAATCAGCCCCAGCATTTT; CDR3 protein: CATSGSPPNQPQHF
D gene: TRBD2; J gene: TRBJ2-2; clone size: .; V gene: TRBV2; CDR3 DNA: TGTGCCAACCGCCGTGGGACTAGCGGGCCCGGGACCGGGGAGCTGTTTTTT; CDR3 protein: CANRRGTSGPGTGELFF
D gene: .; J gene: TRBJ2-7; clone size: .; V gene: TRBV12-2; CDR3 DNA: TGTGCAAGTCGCTACCGGGGGGGCGAGAGTTACGAGCAGTACTTC; CDR3 protein: CASRYRGGESYEQYF